Presented here are 15 T cell receptor beta chains from one specimen sequenced in a study of long-term antiretroviral therapy in people with HIV. The run of the v3.0 immunoSEQ assay was at survey level. The protocol was immunoSEQ multiplex PCR, while the TCRdb copy is restricted to in-frame clones and leaves out a portion. The data contain roughly 20,000 clones, around 80% of them singletons. The sample was unsorted PBMCs, taken 1.9 years after starting antiretroviral therapy. These receptors came from a woman in her forties or fifties with HIV.

V usage is TRBV7-2 and J usage is TRBJ1-2, with no clear D. The CDR3 length is 13 residues. The germline gives CDR1 SGHTA, CDR2 FQGNSA. V shed 2 bases and J shed 4 bases, with 8 bases lying between them. The CDR3 DNA reads as TGTGCCAGCAGCTTAATGGGGATCTATGGCTACACCTTC. This gives the protein CASSLMGIYGYTF.

The chain joins TRBV7-2 to TRBJ1-1, with no clear D. Germline values: CDR1 SGHTA, CDR2 FQGNSA. Between the trimmed V and J ends, which lost 2 bases and 1 base, there was a span of 5 bases. This CDR3 has 13 residues. In DNA form, the CDR3 reads TGTGCCAGCAGCTTACAGGAGAACACTGAAGCTTTCTTT. It specifies CASSLQENTEAFF.

In this sample, this clone turned up once. The chain joins TRBV5-3 to TRBJ1-2, with D perhaps TRBD1 (5 bases). TRBV5-3 is reported as an ORF; its role is uncertain. The CDR3 covers 14 residues. Trimming pared 0 bases from V and 4 bases from J, leaving 10 bases between. CDR3 DNA sequence: TGTGCCAGAAGCTTGGCGCAGGGTGCCTATGGCTACACCTTC. Protein: CARSLAQGAYGYTF.

This clone came up a few times. This chain links TRBV25-1 with TRBJ1-6, with D tentatively TRBD1 (6 bases). The V end was cut by 6 bases, the J end by 7 bases, with 19 bases between. CDR1 MGHDK and CDR2 SYGVNS come from the germline V gene. There are 16 residues in the CDR3. In DNA form, the CDR3 reads TGTGCCAGCAGATTCGGACAGACAAACCTAAATTCACCCCTCCACTTT. This translates into CASRFGQTNLNSPLHF.

CDR3 DNA sequence: TGTGCCAGCAGTTACAGGGGCGGCTACACCTTC. The encoded protein is CASSYRGGYTF. The rearrangement links TRBV6-5 to TRBJ1-2, with D maybe TRBD1 (5 bases). Trimming took off 2 bases at V and 8 bases at J, with 6 bases between the two ends. The germline CDR1 and CDR2 sequences are MNHEY and SVGAGI. The CDR3 contains 11 residues.

The V and J genes are TRBV5-5 and TRBJ2-7; D remains unclear. Germline values: CDR1 SGHKS, CDR2 YYEKEE (reference sequence). V was pared by 0 bases and J by 6 bases, with 19 bases between. The CDR3 has 16 residues. CDR3 coding DNA: TGTGCCAGCAGCTTGGTCTTCCGGACGGCGATCGGCGAGCAGTACTTC. It yields the protein CASSLVFRTAIGEQYF.

The chain uses TRBV29-1 and TRBJ2-7; TRBD2 matches at 7 bases. CDR1 is SQVTM and CDR2 is ANQGSEA in the germline V gene. Unmatched junction bases numbered 3, after V lost 2 bases and J lost 5 bases. The length of the CDR3 is 12 residues. In nucleotides, the CDR3 is TGCAGCGTTGAACTAGCGGCCCACGAGCAGTACTTC. It encodes CSVELAAHEQYF.

CDR3 sequence: CASSVETGGGNTIYF. Here the CDR3 DNA reads TGTGCCAGCAGCGTAGAGACAGGGGGGGGAAACACCATATATTTT. The chain uses TRBV9 and TRBJ1-3, with 9 bases that match TRBD1. The CDR3 is 15 residues long. The V gene's germline CDR1 is SGDLS and CDR2 YYNGEE. Germline trimming cut 0 bases from V and 4 bases from J; bases unmatched to any gene: 2.

The chain combines TRBV4-1 with TRBJ1-2; tentatively, D is TRBD1 (5 bases). V was pared by 4 bases and J by 4 bases, with 13 bases between. Germline values: CDR1 MGHRA, CDR2 YSYEKL. The CDR3 has 14 residues. Here the CDR3 reads CASSRPGTGYGYTF. The CDR3 DNA follows: TGCGCCAGCAGCCGACCCGGGACGGGCTATGGCTACACCTTC.

This clone has a handful of counts. The CDR3 DNA reads TGCGCCAGCAGCCAAGATAAGACCCACACAGGTTGGTCAAGCAATCAGCCCCAGCATTTT. This sequence encodes CASSQDKTHTGWSSNQPQHF. The genes are TRBV4-3 and TRBJ1-5; D possibly corresponds to TRBD1 (5 bases). This CDR3 region has 20 residues. Between the trimmed V and J ends, which lost 0 bases and 1 base, there was a span of 22 bases. The germline gives CDR1 LGHNA, CDR2 YSLEER.

This clone appeared once. The chain combines TRBV30 with TRBJ2-7; D possibly uses TRBD1 or TRBD2 (6 bases each). The germline V gene has CDR1 GTSNPN and CDR2 SVGIG (reference sequence). V gave up 2 bases and J gave up 7 bases, with 21 bases separating them. The CDR3 is made up of 15 amino acids. The CDR3 nucleotides read TGTGCCTGGAGTTGGGGTTGGGGGGCCCGGTTGGAGCAGTACTTC. As protein: CAWSWGWGARLEQYF.

The V call is TRBV5-1, the J call TRBJ1-4; 10 nucleotides align to TRBD1. Germline loops: CDR1 SGHRS, CDR2 YFSETQ. V lost 2 bases to trimming and J lost 8 bases; unmatched junction nucleotides: 9. CDR3 size: 16 residues. In DNA, the CDR3 is TGCGCCAGCAGCTTTCAGAAGGGGACAGGGGAGGAAAAACTGTTTTTT. It translates to CASSFQKGTGEEKLFF.

V and J are TRBV15 and TRBJ1-5; no definite D call. V was trimmed by 0 bases and J by 7 bases, leaving 13 bases between them. This CDR3 has 15 residues. The germline CDR1 and CDR2 sequences are LNHNV and YYDKDF (reference sequence). CDR3 nucleotides: TGTGCCACCAGCAGAGACCACGTGGTTGGGCAGCCCCAGCATTTT. This encodes CATSRDHVVGQPQHF. Complete variable domain (other parts from reference TRBV15 and TRBJ1-5): DAMVIQNPRYQVTQFGKPVTLSCSQTLNHNVMYWYQQKSSQAPKLLFHYYDKDFNNEADTPDNFQSRRPNTSFCFLDIRSPGLGDTAMYLCATSRDHVVGQPQHFGDGTRLSIL.

This clone occurred once. The chain recombines TRBV7-2 with TRBJ2-2, with TRBD1 as a possible D gene (5 bases). The length of the CDR3 is 14 residues. Trimming took 11 bases from V and 4 from J, leaving 17 bases between them. Germline CDR1 SGHTA, CDR2 FQGNSA. This CDR3 reads CASNARVVTGELFF. The CDR3 region has the DNA TGTGCCTCTAACGCCAGGGTAGTCACCGGGGAGCTGTTTTTT.

The V call is TRBV28, the J call TRBJ2-1; D remains ambiguous. Germline CDR1 reads MDHEN; CDR2 reads SYDVKM. The CDR3 spans 17 residues. Between the trimmed V and J ends, which lost 6 bases and 9 bases, there was a span of 27 bases. CDR3 region: CASRPSLSISPPGEQFF. The CDR3 nucleotides are TGTGCCAGCAGGCCCTCCCTTAGTATCTCCCCCCCTGGTGAGCAGTTCTTC.